These 5 T cell receptor beta chains were sequenced from one sample in a study of control samples from healthy donors and cancer patients (dated by TCRdb to 2020 to 2021). Library preparation employed the immunoSEQ multiplex PCR assay. The table was pulled from immuneACCESS by TCRdb, which kept in-frame rearrangements only. Such tables lose some clones; where checked, under half of the loss comes from unresolved V genes, and the rest has no known cause. Here the sample has about 86,000 clones; less than 90% occur a single time. 9.5% to 10% of the sample rests with the top ten. Sequenced: PBMCs. Every receptor here comes from a woman between 45 and 65 years old with colorectal cancer.

This clone appeared a few times. CDR3 sequence: CASSFLGGHTIYF. CDR3 in DNA: TGTGCCAGCAGTTTTTTGGGGGGCCACACCATATATTTT. This chain links TRBV12-3 or TRBV12-4 with TRBJ1-3, with D perhaps matching TRBD1 (6 bases). The V and J ends lost 3 bases and 8 bases respectively, with 11 bases between them. CDR3 length: 13 residues.

The chain carries TRBV7-8 and TRBJ1-5; D is undetermined. Trimming pared 3 bases from V and 7 bases from J, leaving 10 bases between. The CDR3 has 13 amino acids. Germline V gene sequence: CDR1 SGHVS, CDR2 FQNEAQ. The CDR3 DNA is TGTGCCAGCAGCTTTGGGCCTGGGCAGCCCCAGCATTTT. It encodes CASSFGPGQPQHF.

This chain uses TRBV27 with TRBJ2-7; D not resolved. Germline V gene lookup returns CDR1 MNHEY and CDR2 SMNVEV (reference sequence). The CDR3 contains 10 residues. V was shortened by 5 bases and J by 6 bases, with 5 bases between the two germline ends. CDR3: CASSSSEQYV. The CDR3 DNA is TGTGCCAGCAGTAGCAGCGAGCAGTACGTC.

The V call is TRBV12-3 or TRBV12-4, the J call TRBJ1-1; the match to TRBD1 covers 11 bases. Trimming removed 6 bases from V and 11 bases from J; junction bases left unmatched: 5. This CDR3 comprises 12 residues. CDR3 in DNA: TGTGCCAGCAGCCAAGGGGACAGGGGGGCTTTCTTT. Its translation: CASSQGDRGAFF.

The V gene is TRBV6-6, the J gene TRBJ1-1, with 10 bases identical to TRBD1. The germline V gene has CDR1 MNHNY and CDR2 SVGAGI (reference sequence). This CDR3 has 13 amino acids. J gave up 6 bases and V 8 bases, and 6 bases lay outside the gene matches. CDR3 nucleotides: TGTGCCAGCGGCGGGACAGGGGCGCCTGAAGCTTTCTTT. Translated, it gives CASGGTGAPEAFF.